This TCR beta chain comes out of a study of blood T cell repertoires in COVID-19. As for the study in general: Italy, Spain and the United States were the sources of the convalescent and acute COVID-19 samples.

Authors' methods: Researchers report that nucleated cell counts were estimated from reference gene primer amplification. Assay used: immunoSEQ multiplex PCR; TCRdb lists only in-frame clones, some missing. The V and J calls and clone size are taken from that table; D and trimming were inferred from the DNA. The table records about 270,000 clones, about 87% of them present only once. Individuals drawn from around 25 US areas were roughly 18 to 89 years old. Germline-derived CDR1 and CDR2 are MGHRA and YSYEKL. V shed 6 bases, J shed 6 bases, and the junction held 7 bases outside the gene matches. The CDR3 spans 13 residues.

The sequenced sample consisted of PBMCs or T cells enriched from blood (not recorded which). V and J are TRBV4-1 and TRBJ1-2; 7 bases map to TRBD1. The TCR originated in a woman between 45 and 60 years old who had recovered from COVID-19. CDR3 sequence reads: CASSQLGGHGYTF. CDR3 in DNA: TGCGCCAGCAGTCAACTAGGGGGCCATGGCTACACCTTC.